Below are 28 T cell receptor beta chains sequenced from a single sample in a study of blood T cell repertoires in COVID-19. Generated by immunoSEQ multiplex PCR, the TCRdb table keeps only in-frame clones and is missing some. The sample has some 380,000 clones, 81% seen once; the top ten hold about 1.2%. Source material: peripheral blood. The receptors stem from a human donor with acute or convalescent COVID-19. The donor label of this sample is uncertain.

The chain couples TRBV6-5 to TRBJ2-5; 9 positions agree with TRBD1. With 5 bases clipped from V and 6 bases from J, the junction kept 10 bases outside the gene matches. The CDR3 is 15 residues long. Germline V gene data show CDR1 as MNHEY and CDR2 as SVGAGI. In DNA form, the CDR3 reads TGTGCCAGCAGTCCTCCGGGACAGGGATTCAAGACCCAGTACTTC. Protein: CASSPPGQGFKTQYF.

This clone was detected a few times. V and J are TRBV4-2 and TRBJ2-7; 9 bases align to TRBD1. Germline V gene lookup returns CDR1 LGHNA and CDR2 YNFKEQ. J was trimmed by 4 bases and V by 1 base; bases with no gene match: 5. The CDR3 length is 15 residues. The CDR3 is CASSQGTGAQYEQYF. The CDR3 DNA follows: TGTGCCAGCAGCCAAGGGACAGGGGCACAATACGAGCAGTACTTC.

This clone was observed a handful of times. V and J are TRBV19 and TRBJ1-6; TRBD1 matches 7 bases. The CDR3 runs to 14 residues. Germline assignment: CDR1 LNHDA and CDR2 SQIVND (reference sequence). The J segment lost 10 bases and the V segment lost 3 bases, leaving 6 bases of the junction unmatched. The CDR3: CASSIVQGGSPLHF. The CDR3, as DNA: TGTGCCAGTAGTATCGTCCAGGGGGGATCACCCCTCCACTTT.

The chain employs TRBV19 and TRBJ1-4; TRBD1 agrees at 9 bases. Germline V gene data show CDR1 as LNHDA and CDR2 as SQIVND (reference sequence). Unmatched junction bases numbered 8, after V lost 7 bases and J lost 8 bases. This CDR3 comprises 14 residues. CDR3 in DNA: TGTGCCAGTACATACAGGGGGCGAAGCGAAAAACTGTTTTTT. Translated, it gives CASTYRGRSEKLFF.

This chain uses TRBV2 with TRBJ1-6; TRBD1 matches at 7 bases. The junction had 8 bases not matched to a gene; V was cut back by 8 bases and J by 7 bases. There are 14 residues in the CDR3. The V gene's germline CDR1 is SNHLY and CDR2 FYNNEI. CDR3 bases: TGTGCCAGCGGACAGGCCCCGGGAAATTCACCCCTCCACTTT. It is translated as CASGQAPGNSPLHF.

The V and J genes are TRBV30 and TRBJ1-5, with a weak D call TRBD1 (5 bases). V lost 0 bases to trimming and J lost 6 bases, with 12 bases between them. Germline V gene sequence: CDR1 GTSNPN, CDR2 SVGIG (reference sequence). This CDR3 spans 14 amino acids. DNA for the CDR3: TGTGCCTGGAGTGTACATGGGGGGGGTCAGCCCCAGCATTTT. Translation: CAWSVHGGGQPQHF.

The chain joins TRBV27 to TRBJ2-2; D remains ambiguous. V lost 1 base and J lost 0, with 12 bases in between. This CDR3 region has 17 residues. The germline gives CDR1 MNHEY, CDR2 SMNVEV (reference sequence). The CDR3 region is CASSLWLPTANTGELFF. In DNA form, the CDR3 reads TGTGCCAGCAGTTTATGGCTCCCGACTGCGAACACCGGGGAGCTGTTTTTT.

In this sample, this clone turned up a few times. The V call is TRBV28, the J call TRBJ2-3, with TRBD2 matching 12 bases. Germline CDR1 and CDR2: MDHEN and SYDVKM. J lost 4 bases, V lost 5 bases, and 7 bases had no gene match. This CDR3 has 16 residues. Here the CDR3 DNA reads TGTGCCAGCAGTATAACTAGCGGGGGGTTATCAGATACGCAGTATTTT. Translation: CASSITSGGLSDTQYF.

The table lists this clone with a few counts. V gene TRBV6-5 combines with J gene TRBJ1-1; 9 bases are shared with TRBD1. Germline trimming cut 1 base from V and 5 bases from J; bases unmatched to any gene: 2. Germline V gene lookup returns CDR1 MNHEY and CDR2 SVGAGI. The CDR3 is 14 amino acids. The CDR3 loop is CASSYYRGPTEAFF. CDR3 sequence (DNA): TGTGCCAGCAGTTACTACAGGGGGCCAACTGAAGCTTTCTTT.

This clone was counted once. The chain has TRBV6-5 and TRBJ2-3; TRBD2 is a possible D gene (6 bases). This CDR3 region has 12 residues. The germline V gene has CDR1 MNHEY and CDR2 SVGAGI. V lost 5 bases, J lost 9 bases, and 12 bases lay in between. The CDR3 bases are TGTGCCAGCAGTCACGAGGCGGGAACGCAGTATTTT. This encodes CASSHEAGTQYF.

In its sample, this clone was seen once. In nucleotides, the CDR3 is TGCGCCAGCAGCTTGGACAGCCCCGGTAACACTGAAGCTTTCTTT. This gives the protein CASSLDSPGNTEAFF. The chain combines TRBV5-1 with TRBJ1-1; D gene uncertain. The CDR3 loop spans 15 amino acids. From germline, CDR1 is SGHRS and CDR2 YFSETQ. V dropped 0 bases and J dropped 2 bases, with 11 bases sitting between them.

This chain connects TRBV7-2 to TRBJ2-7, with 8 positions matching TRBD1. Germline-derived CDR1 and CDR2 are SGHTA and FQGNSA. The V gene end was trimmed by 5 bases and the J gene end by 3 bases; junction bases not matched to a gene: 3. The CDR3 runs to 13 residues. DNA of the CDR3: TGTGCCAGCAGCCGGACAGGGATCTACGAGCAGTACTTC. Encoded protein: CASSRTGIYEQYF.

This chain connects TRBV19 to TRBJ2-4, with D perhaps matching TRBD1 (5 bases). There are 16 residues in the CDR3. V lost 7 bases and J lost 0, with 16 bases in between. Per germline, CDR1 LNHDA and CDR2 SQIVND (reference sequence). CDR3 DNA: TGTGCCAGTAAATCGTTGGACACTCTAGCCAAAAACATTCAGTACTTC. It is translated as CASKSLDTLAKNIQYF.

This chain joins TRBV10-1 and TRBJ2-1; D may be TRBD1 (5 bases). With 3 bases removed from V and 6 bases from J, the gap between germline ends came to 6 bases. CDR1 and CDR2 from the germline V gene are WNHNN and SYGVQD (reference sequence). This CDR3 spans 12 amino acids. This chain's CDR3 is CASSDRVNEQFF. CDR3 DNA: TGCGCCAGCAGTGACAGGGTCAATGAGCAGTTCTTC.

The chain recombines TRBV6-5 with TRBJ2-6; no clear D. This CDR3 contains 15 residues. Germline CDR1 MNHEY, CDR2 SVGAGI. The germline V and J ends were trimmed by 6 bases and 4 bases, with 13 bases remaining between them. CDR3 amino acids: CASRYEKAGANVLTF. The CDR3 region has the DNA TGTGCCAGCAGATACGAGAAAGCGGGGGCCAACGTCCTGACTTTC.

The chain has TRBV7-9 and TRBJ2-7; the D gene is possibly TRBD2 (6 bases). Germline V gene lookup returns CDR1 SEHNR and CDR2 FQNEAQ (reference sequence). V lost 0 bases, J lost 3 bases, and 15 bases lay in between. The CDR3 is 16 amino acids. The CDR3 DNA reads as TGTGCCAGCAGCTTAGCGCCCGTTGCGGGGAGCTACGAGCAGTACTTC. As protein: CASSLAPVAGSYEQYF. Combining the CDR3 with reference TRBV7-9 and TRBJ2-7 gives the whole variable domain DTGVSQNPRHKITKRGQNVTFRCDPISEHNRLYWYRQTLGQGPEFLTYFQNEAQLEKSRLLSDRFSAERPKGSFSTLEIQRTEQGDSAMYLCASSLAPVAGSYEQYFGPGTRLTVT.

The chain employs TRBV30 and TRBJ2-1; TRBD2 might be the D (6 bases). Trimming left V 0 bases short and J 4 bases short, with 25 bases between. The CDR3 loop spans 19 amino acids. Germline lookup yields CDR1 GTSNPN and CDR2 SVGIG (reference sequence). The CDR3 reads CAWSVRVGSGPSAYNEQFF. CDR3 DNA: TGTGCCTGGAGTGTACGGGTGGGTAGCGGACCCTCGGCATACAATGAGCAGTTCTTC.

The V call is TRBV6-5, the J call TRBJ2-5; 8 nucleotides agree with TRBD2. J gave up 4 bases and V 2 bases, and 6 bases lay outside the gene matches. Germline assignment: CDR1 MNHEY and CDR2 SVGAGI. The CDR3 extends over 15 amino acids. CDR3 coding DNA: TGTGCCAGCAGTTACGAGGGGCTAGCGGGAGAGACCCAGTACTTC. Translation gives CASSYEGLAGETQYF.

V usage is TRBV6-5 and J usage is TRBJ1-2; no clear D gene. The V and J ends lost 3 bases and 1 base respectively, with 9 bases between them. The germline V gene encodes CDR1 MNHEY and CDR2 SVGAGI. The CDR3 loop spans 14 amino acids. The CDR3 sequence: CASSYGRFNYGYTF. The CDR3 coding sequence is TGTGCCAGCAGTTATGGGAGGTTTAACTATGGCTACACCTTC.

V and J are TRBV7-9 and TRBJ1-1; 7 nucleotides line up with TRBD1. The ends lost 4 bases at V and 5 bases at J; junction bases unmatched: 22. This CDR3 region has 19 residues. Germline V gene lookup returns CDR1 SEHNR and CDR2 FQNEAQ (reference sequence). The CDR3 nucleotides read TGTGCCAGCAGCTCCCCCACCCTCCGGGACAGCTCTCGGAGAACTGAAGCTTTCTTT. Residues: CASSSPTLRDSSRRTEAFF.

V usage is TRBV19 and J usage is TRBJ2-1; 15 nucleotides match TRBD2. The CDR3 covers 15 residues. Germline-derived CDR1 and CDR2 are LNHDA and SQIVND (reference sequence). V was clipped by 4 bases and J by 9 bases; unmatched bases: 4. The CDR3 bases are TGTGCCAGTAGTAGCGGACTAGCGGGAGGGGGTGAGCAGTTCTTC. This sequence encodes CASSSGLAGGGEQFF.

The chain uses TRBV4-1 and TRBJ2-7; 8 bases map to TRBD1. The V gene end was trimmed by 4 bases and the J gene end by 5 bases; junction bases not matched to a gene: 10. Per germline, CDR1 MGHRA and CDR2 YSYEKL. The CDR3 has 15 residues. Here the CDR3 reads CASSRTGQGNNEQYF. CDR3 coding DNA: TGCGCCAGCAGCCGGACTGGACAGGGTAATAACGAGCAGTACTTC.

V usage is TRBV18 and J usage is TRBJ1-4, with 7 bases identical to TRBD1. J lost 0 bases, V lost 1 base, and 5 bases had no gene match. Germline loops: CDR1 KGHSH, CDR2 LQKENI. The CDR3 extends over 17 amino acids. The CDR3 reads CASSPRDRHSTNEKLFF. The CDR3, as DNA: TGTGCCAGCTCACCACGGGACAGACACTCAACTAATGAAAAACTGTTTTTT.

V usage is TRBV28 and J usage is TRBJ1-2; TRBD1 is a possible D gene (6 bases). Trimming left V 6 bases short and J 5 bases short, with 19 bases between. Germline V gives CDR1 MDHEN, CDR2 SYDVKM. The CDR3 sequence is 15 residues long. CDR3 bases: TGTGCCAGCAGCCCTAACAGGGCCGGGAGGTATGGCTACACCTTC. This codes for CASSPNRAGRYGYTF.

On this clone: Other nucleotide sequences in the sample specify the same CDR3. The rearrangement uses TRBV5-1 and TRBJ2-7, with 7 bases aligning to TRBD1. Unmatched junction bases numbered 3, after V lost 0 bases and J lost 0 bases. CDR3 length equals 15 residues. CDR1 is SGHRS and CDR2 is YFSETQ in the germline V gene. The CDR3 spells CASSLGAGGSYEQYF. The CDR3 coding sequence is TGCGCCAGCAGCTTGGGGGCAGGGGGCTCCTACGAGCAGTACTTC.

The gene calls are TRBV29-1 and TRBJ1-2; D is unresolved. This CDR3 is 12 amino acids long. V lost 3 bases to trimming and J lost 4 bases, with 9 bases between them. The germline CDR1 and CDR2 sequences are SQVTM and ANQGSEA. CDR3 residues: CSVDRLSYGYTF. In DNA, the CDR3 is TGCAGCGTTGACCGTCTCTCCTATGGCTACACCTTC.

The chain combines TRBV4-2 with TRBJ2-7, with D perhaps matching TRBD2 (5 bases). The CDR3 consists of 15 residues. Germline V gene sequence: CDR1 LGHNA, CDR2 YNFKEQ. V lost 4 bases and J lost 3, with 16 bases in between. CDR3 residues: CASSPLATPDYEQYF. CDR3 nucleotides: TGTGCCAGCAGCCCCTTAGCGACACCAGACTACGAGCAGTACTTC.

CDR3 coding DNA: TGTGCCAGCAGCTTACAGGGGTCGGCAGATACGCAGTATTTT. Its translation is CASSLQGSADTQYF. The chain recombines TRBV11-2 with TRBJ2-3, with a tentative D call TRBD1 (6 bases). V was trimmed by 2 bases and J by 4 bases, leaving 10 bases between them. CDR1 and CDR2 from the germline V gene are SGHAT and FQNNGV. This CDR3 spans 14 amino acids.